This T cell receptor beta chain derives from a study of blood T cell repertoires in COVID-19. From germline, CDR1 is SNHLY and CDR2 FYNNEI. V lost 2 bases and J lost 6, with 16 bases in between. This CDR3 contains 15 residues. Seattle enrolled patients during active infection and tracked them longitudinally. The method was immunoSEQ multiplex PCR; TCRdb's version includes in-frame clones alone and lacks a portion of them. The sample has approximately 250,000 clones; more than 75% are singletons. The sequence was collected from a woman of 80 years or more with COVID-19, enrolled during active disease. The sequencing input was peripheral blood. The V and J genes are TRBV2 and TRBJ1-2; D unclear. The CDR3 DNA is TGTGCCAGCAGTGAAAACGGAGGCCCCTCAGATGGCTACACCTTC. Its protein product is CASSENGGPSDGYTF.